These T cell receptor beta chains were read from a single sample in a study of T-cell reconstitution after alpha-beta-depleted transplantation in children. TCRdb reanalysed the PCR reads using MiXCR and keeps one entry per CDR3 protein. The sample records 800,000 to 1,000,000 distinct CDR3 sequences, about 26% being singletons. Sequenced material: PBMCs, mostly from graft donor cells, taken 360 days after TCRalphabeta/CD19-depleted stem cell transplant. The origin of the receptors is a boy under three years old who had a stem cell transplant for SCID, so the T cells may come from the graft donor. Each CDR3 is given with its conserved first and last residue. The D gene is left open where the match is weak. Clone size is stated in some rows and not others, as once, few, many or a class when expanded.

D	size	V	J	CDR3	DNA
.	.	TRBV16	TRBJ1-6	CASSRTDLSSYNSPLHF	TGTGCCAGCAGTCGGACAGACTTGAGCTCCTATAATTCACCCCTCCACTTT
.	.	TRBV7-9	TRBJ2-1	CASLRHGANEQFF	TGTGCCAGCCTCCGGCACGGGGCAAATGAGCAGTTCTTC
.	.	TRBV20-1	TRBJ2-2	CSATGSGGYTGELFF	TGCAGTGCTACAGGGTCTGGAGGCTACACCGGGGAGCTGTTTTTT
TRBD1	.	TRBV5-1	TRBJ1-6	CASSPGTGGRSPLHF	TGCGCCAGCAGCCCGGGGACAGGGGGACGATCACCCCTCCACTTT
.	.	TRBV25-1	TRBJ2-5	CASNRDSQETQYF	TGTGCCAGCAACAGGGATTCCCAAGAGACCCAGTACTTC
.	few	TRBV12-3/TRBV12-4	TRBJ1-3	CASHSRNTIYF	TGTGCCAGCCATTCGAGAAACACCATATATTTT
.	.	TRBV10-3	TRBJ1-6	CAISSGPGRDSPLHF	TGTGCCATCAGCTCCGGGCCAGGGAGGGATTCACCCCTCCACTTT
.	.	TRBV9	TRBJ2-1	CASSVGSEYNEQFF	TGTGCCAGCAGCGTAGGTTCTGAATACAATGAGCAGTTCTTC
TRBD1	few	TRBV27	TRBJ2-7	CASRPLRQGHYEQYF	TGTGCCAGCAGACCATTGAGACAGGGGCACTACGAGCAGTACTTC
.	.	TRBV6-1	TRBJ1-1	CASSDISAFATEAFF	TGTGCCAGCAGTGATATCAGCGCCTTCGCCACTGAAGCTTTCTTT
.	.	TRBV12-3/TRBV12-4	TRBJ2-2	CASSSGPYTGELFF	TGTGCCAGCAGCTCTGGACCCTACACCGGGGAGCTGTTTTTT
.	many	TRBV6-5	TRBJ2-7	CASSYGGPYEQYF	TGTGCCAGCAGTTACGGGGGTCCCTACGAGCAGTACTTC
TRBD1	few	TRBV7-3	TRBJ2-1	CASSQTGFPYNEQFF	TGTGCCAGCAGCCAGACAGGGTTCCCCTACAATGAGCAGTTCTTC
TRBD1	.	TRBV12-3/TRBV12-4	TRBJ2-2	CASQRGPRNTGELFF	TGTGCCAGCCAAAGGGGGCCACGTAACACCGGGGAGCTGTTTTTT
TRBD2	.	TRBV6-1	TRBJ2-7	CASSDTGTSGGPSYEQYF	TGTGCCAGCAGTGATACCGGGACTAGCGGGGGACCATCCTACGAGCAGTACTTC
.	.	TRBV7-2	TRBJ2-1	CASSAQPGLKTGNEQFF	TGTGCCAGCAGCGCACAACCGGGACTCAAAACGGGGAATGAGCAGTTCTTC
.	many	TRBV20-1	TRBJ2-7	CSARHGTYEQYF	TGCAGTGCTAGACACGGGACCTACGAGCAGTACTTC
.	few	TRBV2	TRBJ1-1	CASSDSLGGWEDDTEAFF	TGTGCCAGCAGTGACTCCCTCGGGGGTTGGGAAGACGACACTGAAGCTTTCTTT
.	.	TRBV20-1	TRBJ2-3	CSARRGIRTDTQYF	TGCAGTGCTAGGAGGGGGATACGCACAGATACGCAGTATTTT
.	.	TRBV28	TRBJ1-5	CASSFSDRRGQPQHF	TGTGCCAGCAGTTTCTCGGACCGGAGGGGACAGCCCCAGCATTTT
.	few	TRBV15	TRBJ2-1	CATSRGLGGGHEQFF	TGTGCCACCAGCAGAGGCTTGGGTGGTGGGCATGAGCAGTTCTTC
.	.	TRBV7-2	TRBJ2-1	CASSSESGIRNEQFF	TGTGCCAGCAGCTCGGAGAGTGGGATTCGGAATGAGCAGTTCTTC
.	.	TRBV28	TRBJ2-7	CASSFLPIARIPNSPYYEQYF	TGTGCCAGCAGTTTTCTCCCCATCGCGAGGATTCCAAACTCCCCCTATTACGAGCAGTACTTC
TRBD2	.	TRBV20-1	TRBJ2-1	CSPRPRLRGATDSYNEQFF	TGCAGTCCTAGGCCCCGTTTGCGGGGGGCTACCGATTCCTACAATGAGCAGTTCTTC
TRBD1	few	TRBV20-1	TRBJ2-2	CSARNLGQASTGELFF	TGCAGTGCTAGAAACCTGGGACAGGCCTCGACCGGGGAGCTGTTTTTT
.	few	TRBV12-3/TRBV12-4	TRBJ1-3	CASSKTGSGNTIYF	TGTGCCAGCAGTAAGACGGGCTCTGGAAACACCATATATTTT
.	few	TRBV12-3/TRBV12-4	TRBJ1-3	CASSPPRGLGNTIYF	TGTGCCAGCAGCCCCCCCCGAGGACTGGGGAACACCATATATTTT
.	.	TRBV7-9	TRBJ2-3	CASSSRLEDTQYF	TGTGCCAGCAGTTCCAGATTGGAGGATACGCAGTATTTT
.	.	TRBV5-6	TRBJ2-1	CASSPTVSYNEQFF	TGTGCCAGCAGCCCGACAGTGAGCTACAATGAGCAGTTCTTC
.	.	TRBV27	TRBJ2-7	CASKDRSYEQYF	TGTGCCAGCAAAGACAGAAGCTACGAGCAGTACTTC
TRBD1	.	TRBV4-1	TRBJ1-1	CASSQKTGASTEAFF	TGCGCCAGCAGCCAGAAGACAGGGGCGTCCACTGAAGCTTTCTTT
.	.	TRBV3-1	TRBJ2-3	CASSRPRGDTQYF	TGTGCCAGCAGCCGCCCCAGGGGAGATACGCAGTATTTT
TRBD1	.	TRBV7-2	TRBJ2-7	CASSLQTGSYEQYF	TGTGCCAGCAGCCTACAGACAGGGAGCTACGAGCAGTACTTC
TRBD2	.	TRBV5-1	TRBJ2-5	CASSLEGLSSGGPQETQYF	TGCGCCAGCAGCTTGGAGGGCCTTTCTAGCGGGGGCCCCCAAGAGACCCAGTACTTC
.	.	TRBV4-1	TRBJ2-1	CASRQPGAHNEQFF	TGCGCCAGCCGACAGCCGGGGGCACACAATGAGCAGTTCTTC
TRBD1	few	TRBV23-1	TRBJ1-4	CASSHPGQFNEKLFF	TGCGCCAGCAGTCATCCGGGACAGTTTAATGAAAAACTGTTTTTT
TRBD1	many	TRBV11-2	TRBJ2-5	CASSTDRGETQYF	TGTGCCAGCAGCACGGACAGGGGAGAGACCCAGTACTTC
.	few	TRBV19	TRBJ2-1	CASSYSGYAVNEQFF	TGTGCCAGTAGTTATTCGGGGTATGCTGTGAATGAGCAGTTCTTC
TRBD2	few	TRBV27	TRBJ2-1	CASRGTAGGYYEQFF	TGTGCCAGCAGGGGAACGGCGGGGGGGTACTATGAGCAGTTCTTC
TRBD2	.	TRBV20-1	TRBJ2-3	CSAQGLAGGPGDTQYF	TGCAGTGCACAAGGACTAGCGGGGGGGCCGGGAGATACGCAGTATTTT
TRBD1	.	TRBV7-2	TRBJ2-3	CASSLTGTGITDTQYF	TGTGCCAGCAGCTTGACCGGGACAGGGATCACAGATACGCAGTATTTT
TRBD1	few	TRBV4-2	TRBJ2-1	CASSQVHQGAWMDEQFF	TGTGCCAGCAGCCAAGTCCATCAGGGGGCGTGGATGGATGAGCAGTTCTTC
TRBD2	.	TRBV6-2/TRBV6-3	TRBJ2-1	CASLSGVSYNEQFF	TGTGCCAGTCTTAGCGGGGTTTCCTACAATGAGCAGTTCTTC
.	.	TRBV30	TRBJ1-6	CAWRAPHGPLHF	TGTGCCTGGAGGGCACCCCATGGACCCCTCCACTTT
.	.	TRBV19	TRBJ2-1	CAKIPYNEQFF	TGTGCCAAGATTCCCTACAATGAGCAGTTCTTC
.	.	TRBV9	TRBJ1-5	CASSPEDGQPQHF	TGTGCCAGCAGCCCAGAGGATGGTCAGCCCCAGCATTTT
.	.	TRBV4-1	TRBJ2-1	CASSRTNDNEQFF	TGCGCCAGCAGCCGGACCAACGACAATGAGCAGTTCTTC
.	.	TRBV2	TRBJ2-1	CASSGEVFPDNEQFF	TGTGCCAGCAGTGGGGAGGTATTTCCGGACAATGAGCAGTTCTTC
.	.	TRBV19	TRBJ2-7	CASSMTPEGLYEQYF	TGTGCCAGTAGTATGACCCCGGAGGGGTTGTACGAACAGTACTTC
TRBD2	.	TRBV15	TRBJ2-1	CATSREERGLLNEQFF	TGTGCCACCAGCAGAGAGGAGCGGGGGCTTTTAAATGAGCAGTTCTTC
.	.	TRBV7-9	TRBJ2-3	CASSSPRGLGLTDTQYF	TGTGCCAGCAGCTCCCCGCGGGGACTGGGGCTCACAGATACGCAGTATTTT
.	few	TRBV29-1	TRBJ2-3	CSVVIQVEDTQYF	TGCAGCGTTGTGATCCAGGTGGAAGATACGCAGTATTTT
.	.	TRBV20-1	TRBJ1-1	CSARDWTVAEAFF	TGCAGTGCTAGAGACTGGACTGTCGCTGAAGCTTTCTTT
.	few	TRBV15	TRBJ2-2	CATSRETTRLGGELFF	TGTGCCACCAGCAGAGAGACTACCCGCCTGGGCGGGGAGCTGTTTTTT
TRBD1	few	TRBV15	TRBJ2-5	CATSRGGGTGEETQYF	TGTGCCACCAGCAGAGGTGGAGGGACAGGGGAGGAGACCCAGTACTTC
.	few	TRBV7-2	TRBJ2-5	CASSFSSTEKTQYF	TGTGCCAGCAGCTTCTCTAGTACAGAGAAGACCCAGTACTTC
.	few	TRBV2	TRBJ2-1	CASSERGNLYNEQFF	TGTGCCAGCAGTGAACGGGGGAACCTCTACAATGAGCAGTTCTTC
.	.	TRBV18	TRBJ1-6	CASSPLEQSQDSPLHF	TGTGCCAGCTCACCCCTCGAACAGTCTCAGGATTCACCCCTCCACTTT